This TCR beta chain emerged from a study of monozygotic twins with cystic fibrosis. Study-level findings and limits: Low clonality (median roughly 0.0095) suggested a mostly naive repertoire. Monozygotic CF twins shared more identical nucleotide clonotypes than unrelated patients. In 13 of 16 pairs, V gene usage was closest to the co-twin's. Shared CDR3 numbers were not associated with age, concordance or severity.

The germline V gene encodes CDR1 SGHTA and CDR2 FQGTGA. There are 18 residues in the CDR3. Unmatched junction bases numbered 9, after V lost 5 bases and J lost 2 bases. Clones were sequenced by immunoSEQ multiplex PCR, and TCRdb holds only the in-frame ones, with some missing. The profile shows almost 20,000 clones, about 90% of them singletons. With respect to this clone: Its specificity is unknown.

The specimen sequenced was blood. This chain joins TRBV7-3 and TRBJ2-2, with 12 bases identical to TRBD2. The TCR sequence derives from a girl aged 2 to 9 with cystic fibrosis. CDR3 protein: CASSPGLAGLLNTGELFF. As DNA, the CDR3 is TGTGCCAGCAGCCCGGGACTAGCGGGCCTTCTAAACACCGGGGAGCTGTTTTTT.